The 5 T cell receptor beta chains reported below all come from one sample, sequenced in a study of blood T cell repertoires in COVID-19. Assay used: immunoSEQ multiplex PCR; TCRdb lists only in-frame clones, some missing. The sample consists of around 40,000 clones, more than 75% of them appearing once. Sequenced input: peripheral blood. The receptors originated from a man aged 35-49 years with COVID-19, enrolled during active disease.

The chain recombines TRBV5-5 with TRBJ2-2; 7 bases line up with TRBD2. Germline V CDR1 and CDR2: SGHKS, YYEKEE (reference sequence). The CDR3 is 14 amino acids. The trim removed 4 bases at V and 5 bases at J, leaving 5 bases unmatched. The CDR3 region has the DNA TGTGCCAGCAGCAGGGGCGGGGGAACCGGGGAGCTGTTTTTT. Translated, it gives CASSRGGGTGELFF.

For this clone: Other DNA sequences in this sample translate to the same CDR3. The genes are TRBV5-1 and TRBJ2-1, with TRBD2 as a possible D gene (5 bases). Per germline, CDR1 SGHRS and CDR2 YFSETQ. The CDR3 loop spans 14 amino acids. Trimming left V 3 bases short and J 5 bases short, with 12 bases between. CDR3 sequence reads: CASSSTTGNNEQFF. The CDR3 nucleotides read TGCGCCAGCAGCTCAACAACGGGAAACAATGAGCAGTTCTTC.

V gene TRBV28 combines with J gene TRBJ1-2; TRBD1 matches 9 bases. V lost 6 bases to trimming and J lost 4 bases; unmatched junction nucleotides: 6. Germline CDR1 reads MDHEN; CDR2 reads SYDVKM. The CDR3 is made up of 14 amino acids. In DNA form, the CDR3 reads TGTGCCAGCAGGGGGGACAGGGCCCGCTATGGCTACACCTTC. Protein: CASRGDRARYGYTF.

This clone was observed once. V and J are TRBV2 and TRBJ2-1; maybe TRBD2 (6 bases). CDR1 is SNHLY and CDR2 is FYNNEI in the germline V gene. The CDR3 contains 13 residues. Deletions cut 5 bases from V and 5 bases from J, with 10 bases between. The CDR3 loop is CASSRSGNNEQFF. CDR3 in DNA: TGTGCCAGCAGTCGTAGCGGTAACAATGAGCAGTTCTTC. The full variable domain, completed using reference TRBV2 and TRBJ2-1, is EPEVTQTPSHQVTQMGQEVILRCVPISNHLYFYWYRQILGQKVEFLVSFYNNEISEKSEIFDDQFSVERPDGSNFTLKIRSTKLEDSAMYFCASSRSGNNEQFFGPGTRLTVL.

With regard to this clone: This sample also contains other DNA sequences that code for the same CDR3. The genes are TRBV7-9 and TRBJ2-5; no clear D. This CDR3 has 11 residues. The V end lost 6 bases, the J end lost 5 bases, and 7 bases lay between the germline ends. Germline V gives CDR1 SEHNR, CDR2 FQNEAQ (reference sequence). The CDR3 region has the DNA TGTGCCAGCAGTCTCCAGGAGACCCAGTACTTC. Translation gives CASSLQETQYF.